This T cell receptor beta chain was profiled in a study of cytotoxic CD8 clonotypes in ibrutinib-treated CLL. The table came from immunoSEQ multiplex PCR; TCRdb's copy has only in-frame clones and leaves some out. The profile shows around 25,000 clones, around two thirds of them singletons. Germline CDR1 and CDR2: SQVTM and ANQGSEA. Trimming left V 5 bases short and J 3 bases short, with 10 bases between. CDR3 length: 12 amino acids. This TCR came from a human donor with chronic lymphocytic leukemia. The chain joins TRBV29-1 to TRBJ1-2; maybe TRBD1 (5 bases). Sequencing used PBMCs, obtained at disease progression, from a patient treated with ibrutinib. CDR3 in amino acids: CSVRGADYGYTF. CDR3 nucleotides: TGCAGCGTTAGGGGTGCAGACTATGGCTACACCTTC.